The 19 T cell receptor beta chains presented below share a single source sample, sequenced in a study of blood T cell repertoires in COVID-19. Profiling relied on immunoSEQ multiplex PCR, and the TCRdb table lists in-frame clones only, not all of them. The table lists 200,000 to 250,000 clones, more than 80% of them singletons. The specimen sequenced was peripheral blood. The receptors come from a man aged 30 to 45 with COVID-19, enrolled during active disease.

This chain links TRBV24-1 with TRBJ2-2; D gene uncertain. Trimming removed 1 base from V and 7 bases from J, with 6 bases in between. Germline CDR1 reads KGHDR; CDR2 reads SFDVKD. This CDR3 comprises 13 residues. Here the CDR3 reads CATSDFSGGELFF. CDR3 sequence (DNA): TGTGCCACCAGTGATTTTTCGGGCGGGGAGCTGTTTTTT.

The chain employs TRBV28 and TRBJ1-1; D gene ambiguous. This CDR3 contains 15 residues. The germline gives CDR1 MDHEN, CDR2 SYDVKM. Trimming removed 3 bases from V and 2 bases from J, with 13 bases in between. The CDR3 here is CASSFLSPGNTEAFF. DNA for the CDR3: TGTGCCAGCAGTTTCCTTTCCCCAGGAAACACTGAAGCTTTCTTT.

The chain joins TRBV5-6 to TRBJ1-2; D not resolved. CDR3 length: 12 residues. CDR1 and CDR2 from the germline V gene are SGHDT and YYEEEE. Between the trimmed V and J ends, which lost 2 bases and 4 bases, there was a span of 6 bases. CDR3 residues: CASSFTGYGYTF. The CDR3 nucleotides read TGTGCCAGCAGCTTTACGGGCTATGGCTACACCTTC.

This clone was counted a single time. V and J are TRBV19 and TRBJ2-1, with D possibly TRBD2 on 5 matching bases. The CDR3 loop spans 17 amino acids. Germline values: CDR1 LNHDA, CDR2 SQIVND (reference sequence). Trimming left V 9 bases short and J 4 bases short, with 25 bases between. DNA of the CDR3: TGTGCCAGCACTACCGCCCCCCTAGCTACATCTTACAATGAGCAGTTCTTC. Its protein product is CASTTAPLATSYNEQFF.

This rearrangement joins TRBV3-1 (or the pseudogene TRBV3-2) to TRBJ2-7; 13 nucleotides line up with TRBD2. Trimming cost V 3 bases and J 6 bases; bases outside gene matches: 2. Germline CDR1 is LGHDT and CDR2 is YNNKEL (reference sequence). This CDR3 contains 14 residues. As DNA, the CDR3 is TGTGCCAGCAGCCAGGGACTAGCGGGAATCGAGCAGTACTTC. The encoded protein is CASSQGLAGIEQYF.

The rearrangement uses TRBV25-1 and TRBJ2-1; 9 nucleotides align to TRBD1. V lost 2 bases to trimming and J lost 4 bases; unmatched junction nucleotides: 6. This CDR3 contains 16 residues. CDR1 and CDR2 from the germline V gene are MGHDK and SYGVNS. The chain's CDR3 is CASSEITGGPYNEQFF. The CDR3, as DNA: TGTGCCAGCAGTGAAATCACAGGGGGCCCTTACAATGAGCAGTTCTTC.

CDR3: CASSVTSGNYGYTF. The CDR3 DNA sequence: TGTGCCAGCAGCGTAACCTCAGGGAACTATGGCTACACCTTC. The chain is built from TRBV9 and TRBJ1-2; TRBD1 is a possible D gene (5 bases). The V and J ends lost 1 base and 2 bases respectively, with 9 bases between them. The germline V gene has CDR1 SGDLS and CDR2 YYNGEE. This CDR3 spans 14 amino acids.

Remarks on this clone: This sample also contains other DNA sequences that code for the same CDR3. This CDR3 reads CASSDGTGGNTEAFF. The CDR3 coding sequence is TGTGCCAGCAGTGATGGGACAGGAGGGAACACTGAAGCTTTCTTT. The rearrangement links TRBV25-1 to TRBJ1-1; 8 bases fit TRBD1. The V segment lost 3 bases and the J segment 1 base; nucleotides outside the gene matches: 4. The CDR3 sequence is 15 residues long. Per the germline V gene, CDR1 is MGHDK and CDR2 is SYGVNS.

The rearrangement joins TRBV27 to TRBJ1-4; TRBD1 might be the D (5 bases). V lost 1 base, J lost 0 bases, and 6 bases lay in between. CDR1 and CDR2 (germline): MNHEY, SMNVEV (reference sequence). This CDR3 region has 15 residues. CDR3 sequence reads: CASSLFRATNEKLFF. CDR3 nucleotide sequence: TGTGCCAGCAGTTTATTCAGGGCAACTAATGAAAAACTGTTTTTT.

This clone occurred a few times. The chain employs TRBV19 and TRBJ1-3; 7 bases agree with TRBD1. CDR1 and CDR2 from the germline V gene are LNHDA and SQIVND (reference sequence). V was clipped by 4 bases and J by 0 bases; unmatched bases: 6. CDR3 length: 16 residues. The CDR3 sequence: CASSRQGPSSGNTIYF. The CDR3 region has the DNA TGTGCCAGTAGTAGACAGGGACCCAGCTCTGGAAACACCATATATTTT.

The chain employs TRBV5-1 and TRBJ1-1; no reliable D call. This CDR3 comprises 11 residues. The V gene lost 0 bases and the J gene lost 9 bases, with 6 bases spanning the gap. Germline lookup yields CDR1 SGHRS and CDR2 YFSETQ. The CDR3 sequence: CASSLDSQAFF. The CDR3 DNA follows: TGCGCCAGCAGCTTGGACAGCCAAGCTTTCTTT.

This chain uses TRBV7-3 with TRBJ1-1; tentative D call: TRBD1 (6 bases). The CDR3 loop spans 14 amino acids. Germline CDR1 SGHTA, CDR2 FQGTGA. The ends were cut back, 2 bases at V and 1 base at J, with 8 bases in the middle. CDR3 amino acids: CASSLQGTNTEAFF. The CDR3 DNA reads TGTGCCAGCAGCTTACAGGGGACGAACACTGAAGCTTTCTTT.

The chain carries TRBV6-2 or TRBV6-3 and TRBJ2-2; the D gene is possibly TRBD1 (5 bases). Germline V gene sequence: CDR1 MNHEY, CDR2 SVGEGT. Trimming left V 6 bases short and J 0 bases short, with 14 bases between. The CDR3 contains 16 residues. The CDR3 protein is CASSRADTSNTGELFF. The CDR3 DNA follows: TGTGCCAGCAGCCGCGCGGACACCTCGAACACCGGGGAGCTGTTTTTT.

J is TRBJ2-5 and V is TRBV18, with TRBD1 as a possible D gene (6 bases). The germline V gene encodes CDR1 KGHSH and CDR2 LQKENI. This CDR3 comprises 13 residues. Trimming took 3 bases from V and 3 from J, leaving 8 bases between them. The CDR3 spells CASSPYREETQYF. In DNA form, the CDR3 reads TGTGCCAGCTCACCCTACAGGGAAGAGACCCAGTACTTC.

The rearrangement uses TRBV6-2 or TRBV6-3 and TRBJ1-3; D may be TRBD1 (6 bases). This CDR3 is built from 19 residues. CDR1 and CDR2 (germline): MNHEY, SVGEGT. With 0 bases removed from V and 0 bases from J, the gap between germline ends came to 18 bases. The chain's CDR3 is CASSYSNPRTASSGNTIYF. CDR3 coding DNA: TGTGCCAGCAGTTACTCGAATCCCAGGACAGCGAGCTCTGGAAACACCATATATTTT.

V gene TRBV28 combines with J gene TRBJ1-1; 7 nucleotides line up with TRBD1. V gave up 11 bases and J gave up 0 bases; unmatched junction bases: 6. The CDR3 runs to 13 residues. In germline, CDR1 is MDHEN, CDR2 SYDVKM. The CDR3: CAGTDRLNTEAFF. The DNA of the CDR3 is TGTGCCGGGACAGACAGGCTGAACACTGAAGCTTTCTTT.

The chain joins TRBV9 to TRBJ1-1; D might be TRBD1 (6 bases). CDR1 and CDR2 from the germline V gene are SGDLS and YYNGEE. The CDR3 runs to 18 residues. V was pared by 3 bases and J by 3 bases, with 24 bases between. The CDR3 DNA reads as TGTGCCAGCAGCGATGACCGTGGGGGGGCGCATAAGGACACTGAAGCTTTCTTT. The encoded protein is CASSDDRGGAHKDTEAFF.

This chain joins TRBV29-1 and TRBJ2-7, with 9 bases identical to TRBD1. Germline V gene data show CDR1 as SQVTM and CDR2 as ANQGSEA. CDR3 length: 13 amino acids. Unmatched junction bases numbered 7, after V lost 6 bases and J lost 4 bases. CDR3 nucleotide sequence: TGCAGCGTGACGGGACAGGGAGGTTACGAGCAGTACTTC. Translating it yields CSVTGQGGYEQYF.

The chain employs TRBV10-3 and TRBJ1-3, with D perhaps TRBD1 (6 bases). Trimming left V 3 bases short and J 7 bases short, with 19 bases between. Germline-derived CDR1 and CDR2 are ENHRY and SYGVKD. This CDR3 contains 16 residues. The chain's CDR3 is CAISESGGRRGNTIYF. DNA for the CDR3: TGTGCCATCAGTGAATCGGGGGGCCGGCGAGGGAACACCATATATTTT.